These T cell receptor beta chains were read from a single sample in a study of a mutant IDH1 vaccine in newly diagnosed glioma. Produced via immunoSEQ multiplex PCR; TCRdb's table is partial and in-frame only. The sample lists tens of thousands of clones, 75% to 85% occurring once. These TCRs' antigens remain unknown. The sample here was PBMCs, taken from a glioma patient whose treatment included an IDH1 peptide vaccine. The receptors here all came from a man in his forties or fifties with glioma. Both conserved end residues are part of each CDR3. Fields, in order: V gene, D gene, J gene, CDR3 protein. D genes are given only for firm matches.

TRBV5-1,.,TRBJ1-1,CASSGGMNTEAFF
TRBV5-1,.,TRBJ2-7,CASSHDRTYEQYF
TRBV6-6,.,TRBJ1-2,CASRDPTGGLLSYTF
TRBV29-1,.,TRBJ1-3,CSVGQGHTIYF
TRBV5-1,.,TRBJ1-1,CASSLRGDTEAFF
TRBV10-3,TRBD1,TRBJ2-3,CAISGQGTGDTQYF
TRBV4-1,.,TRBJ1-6,CASSQDGGSALFPLHF
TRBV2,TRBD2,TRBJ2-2,CASSKKTPGLATNTGELFF
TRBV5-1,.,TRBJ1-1,CASSLNLNTEAFF
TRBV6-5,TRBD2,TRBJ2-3,CASSKLAGVRDTQYF
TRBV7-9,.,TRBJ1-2,CASSLDDRPRGYTF
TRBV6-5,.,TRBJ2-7,CASSYSITGSYEQYF
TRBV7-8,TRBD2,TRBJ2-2,CASSLREAGGSRVGELFF
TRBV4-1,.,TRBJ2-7,CASSQAPSTAYEQYF
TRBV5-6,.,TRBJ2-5,CASSLSGRETQYF
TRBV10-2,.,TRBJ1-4,CASSGQHNEKLFF
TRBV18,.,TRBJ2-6,CASSPPLSSGANVLTF
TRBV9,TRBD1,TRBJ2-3,CASSRSGTGGTDTQYF
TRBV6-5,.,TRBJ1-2,CASSHRGRNYGYTF
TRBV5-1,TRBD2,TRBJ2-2,CASSLASLAGIGELFF